The 22 T cell receptor beta chains reported below all come from one sample, sequenced in a study of control samples from healthy donors and cancer patients. This table comes from immunoSEQ multiplex PCR, and its TCRdb copy is limited to in-frame clones, with some not included. Of about 140,000 clones in the sample, about 90% were seen once. The material sequenced was blood. The receptor set was obtained from a man between 18 and 29 years old in good health.

This chain links TRBV20-1 with TRBJ2-5; D is uncertain. This CDR3 region has 14 residues. Deletions cut 3 bases from V and 2 bases from J, with 13 bases between. In germline, CDR1 is DFQATT, CDR2 SNEGSKA (reference sequence). CDR3 loop: CSASGPYLQETQYF. In DNA, the CDR3 is TGCAGTGCTAGTGGACCCTATCTACAAGAGACCCAGTACTTC.

The chain uses TRBV29-1 and TRBJ2-3; D is unclear. This CDR3 contains 13 residues. Germline CDR1 reads SQVTM; CDR2 reads ANQGSEA. V lost 7 bases to trimming and J lost 6 bases, with 17 bases between them. The chain's CDR3 is CSDLNPATDTQYF. CDR3 sequence (DNA): TGCAGCGACCTCAACCCAGCTACGGATACGCAGTATTTT.

The CDR3 loop reads CASSLVGSSNQPQHF. CDR3 DNA sequence: TGTGCCAGCAGCTTAGTGGGGTCGAGCAATCAGCCCCAGCATTTT. The rearrangement links TRBV7-2 to TRBJ1-5; D not resolved. The CDR3 sequence is 15 residues long. The germline V gene has CDR1 SGHTA and CDR2 FQGNSA. The V and J ends lost 1 base and 1 base respectively, with 8 bases between them.

This clone came up once. The genes are TRBV30 and TRBJ2-3; TRBD2 matches at 8 bases. The CDR3 sequence is 15 residues long. Germline CDR1 GTSNPN, CDR2 SVGIG (reference sequence). V lost 0 bases and J lost 6; bases outside the gene matches: 8. This CDR3 reads CAWSVTAGGPDTQYF. CDR3 sequence (DNA): TGTGCCTGGAGTGTAACGGCGGGGGGACCCGATACGCAGTATTTT.

The genes are TRBV6-1 and TRBJ1-3; TRBD1 matches at 12 bases. V shed 2 bases and J 4 bases; nucleotides not matched to a gene: 15. The CDR3 runs to 20 residues. Germline V CDR1 and CDR2: MNHNS, SASEGT. For the CDR3, the DNA is TGTGCCAGCAGTGAATCCCGGGGCGGGACAGGGGGCGCGAAAGGAAACACCATATATTTT. Its translation is CASSESRGGTGGAKGNTIYF.

The gene calls are TRBV5-1 and TRBJ1-2; perhaps TRBD1 as D (6 bases). Deletions cut 4 bases from V and 3 bases from J, with 13 bases between. Per the germline V gene, CDR1 is SGHRS and CDR2 is YFSETQ. This CDR3 region has 14 residues. The CDR3 bases are TGCGCCAGCAGCATTAAACAGGGCGACTATGGCTACACCTTC. Amino acid sequence: CASSIKQGDYGYTF.

The gene calls are TRBV5-4 and TRBJ2-5, with a weak D call TRBD1 (5 bases). Germline V gives CDR1 SGHNT, CDR2 YYREEE (reference sequence). Trimming shortened V by 3 bases and J by 4 bases, and 16 bases separated the two germline ends. CDR3 length: 15 amino acids. CDR3 in amino acids: CASSSDQGPRETQYF. DNA for the CDR3: TGTGCCAGCAGCTCAGATCAGGGTCCTAGAGAGACCCAGTACTTC.

The rearrangement joins TRBV9 to TRBJ2-7; TRBD2 agrees at 7 bases. J gave up 5 bases and V 4 bases, and 6 bases lay outside the gene matches. Germline V lookup: CDR1 SGDLS, CDR2 YYNGEE. The CDR3 covers 13 residues. CDR3 protein: CASSRGGSDEQYF. CDR3 in DNA: TGTGCCAGCAGCAGGGGAGGGAGCGACGAGCAGTACTTC.

The chain joins TRBV10-3 to TRBJ1-5, with D perhaps matching TRBD1 (6 bases). Trimming removed 4 bases from V and 4 bases from J, with 14 bases in between. The CDR3 is 15 residues long. Germline loops: CDR1 ENHRY, CDR2 SYGVKD. The chain's CDR3 is CAISAAGVGNQPQHF. The CDR3, as DNA: TGTGCCATCAGTGCGGCAGGGGTTGGAAATCAGCCCCAGCATTTT.

The chain couples TRBV14 to TRBJ1-5; D possibly corresponds to TRBD1 (5 bases). Germline assignment: CDR1 SGHDN and CDR2 FVKESK. Trimming pared 1 base from V and 7 bases from J, leaving 11 bases between. The CDR3 totals 14 residues. The CDR3 DNA reads TGTGCCAGCAGCCAAGGGGGGGGTGGCCAGCCCCAGCATTTT. Its translation: CASSQGGGGQPQHF. Full variable domain (rest looked up from reference TRBV14 and TRBJ1-5): EAGVTQFPSHSVIEKGQTVTLRCDPISGHDNLYWYRRVMGKEIKFLLHFVKESKQDESGMPNNRFLAERTGGTYSTLKVQPAELEDSGVYFCASSQGGGGQPQHFGDGTRLSIL.

The V gene is TRBV19, the J gene TRBJ1-5, with D maybe TRBD1 (6 bases). V lost 2 bases, J lost 9 bases, and 14 bases lay in between. The CDR3 consists of 14 residues. Germline V gives CDR1 LNHDA, CDR2 SQIVND (reference sequence). CDR3 DNA: TGTGCCAGTAGTATACAACAGGGCCCCCGGCCCCAGCATTTT. Its translation is CASSIQQGPRPQHF.

This rearrangement joins TRBV19 to TRBJ2-3, with no clear D. CDR1 and CDR2 (germline): LNHDA, SQIVND (reference sequence). The length of the CDR3 is 15 residues. V was shortened by 5 bases and J by 6 bases, with 18 bases between the two germline ends. The CDR3 sequence is CASSGNGSPSDTQYF. CDR3 in DNA: TGTGCCAGTAGTGGGAATGGGTCCCCTTCGGATACGCAGTATTTT.

The chain is built from TRBV27 and TRBJ1-5; 9 nucleotides align to TRBD1. The junction had 9 bases not matched to a gene; V was cut back by 3 bases and J by 3 bases. The germline V gene encodes CDR1 MNHEY and CDR2 SMNVEV (reference sequence). The CDR3 loop spans 17 amino acids. In DNA form, the CDR3 reads TGTGCCAGCAGTTTCTCGGGACAGGGAGGGTACAATCAGCCCCAGCATTTT. This gives the protein CASSFSGQGGYNQPQHF.

The rearrangement links TRBV7-2 to TRBJ1-5; D gene ambiguous. Germline V gene lookup returns CDR1 SGHTA and CDR2 FQGNSA. V was shortened by 5 bases and J by 5 bases, with 7 bases between the two germline ends. The CDR3 spans 12 residues. CDR3 coding DNA: TGTGCCAGCAGCGAGACCGATCAGCCCCAGCATTTT. Protein: CASSETDQPQHF.

The chain joins TRBV29-1 to TRBJ1-2; maybe TRBD1 (5 bases). In germline, CDR1 is SQVTM, CDR2 ANQGSEA. V was pared by 6 bases and J by 8 bases, with 19 bases between. CDR3 length equals 13 residues. CDR3 nucleotides: TGCAGCGTCGTGGACATCACAACGAGAGGCTACACCTTC. Translating gives CSVVDITTRGYTF.

The chain links TRBV30 to TRBJ1-3; D remains ambiguous. Germline-derived CDR1 and CDR2 are GTSNPN and SVGIG (reference sequence). The CDR3 is 15 residues long. V was cut by 0 bases and J by 0 bases, with 9 bases left in between. The CDR3 coding sequence is TGTGCCTGGAGTGTCGGGATCCTCTCTGGAAACACCATATATTTT. This sequence encodes CAWSVGILSGNTIYF.

The chain couples TRBV29-1 to TRBJ2-7; TRBD1 agrees at 11 bases. Trimming at V came to 3 bases and at J to 0 bases, leaving 1 base not matched to a gene. CDR1 SQVTM and CDR2 ANQGSEA come from the germline V gene. The CDR3 is made up of 14 amino acids. The CDR3 loop is CSVEGQGVSYEQYF. The DNA of the CDR3 is TGCAGCGTTGAGGGACAGGGGGTCTCCTACGAGCAGTACTTC.

This chain links TRBV6-5 with TRBJ1-1, with TRBD1 matching 7 bases. Germline V gene lookup returns CDR1 MNHEY and CDR2 SVGAGI. The CDR3 covers 14 residues. V shed 10 bases and J 1 base; nucleotides not matched to a gene: 9. The CDR3 DNA sequence: TGTGCCACCAGACTCGGGACAGCGAACACTGAAGCTTTCTTT. It is translated as CATRLGTANTEAFF.

The genes are TRBV6-1 and TRBJ2-7, with a tentative D call TRBD2 (6 bases). Germline V gives CDR1 MNHNS, CDR2 SASEGT. Trimming cost V 3 bases and J 2 bases, with 11 bases left between them. The CDR3 is 14 residues long. The CDR3 bases are TGTGCCAGCAGTGATTTTCGGGGGACCTACGAGCAGTACTTC. The encoded protein is CASSDFRGTYEQYF.

Details on this clone: At one of its ends the junction is not consistent with the germline gene, which may arise from a read error. The chain couples TRBV5-1 to TRBJ1-6, with 8 bases identical to TRBD1. CDR1 SGHRS and CDR2 YFSETQ come from the germline V gene. The CDR3 loop spans 18 amino acids. In nucleotides, the CDR3 is TGCGCCAGCAGTCTGGGCCAGACAGGGGTCAAAGCAAATTCGCCCCTCCACTTT. It is translated as CASSLGQTGVKANSPLHF.

This clone was observed a few times. This sequence joins TRBV12-5 and TRBJ1-2; a weak D match, TRBD1 (5 bases). Germline-derived CDR1 and CDR2 are LGHNT and FRNRAP. There are 15 residues in the CDR3. V lost 10 bases, J lost 4 bases, and 22 bases lay in between. The CDR3 sequence: CATGEDQGWGYGYTF. In DNA form, the CDR3 reads TGTGCTACTGGGGAGGATCAGGGATGGGGCTATGGCTACACCTTC. The variable domain in full, with the rest retrieved from reference TRBV12-5 and TRBJ1-2, is DARVTQTPRHKVTEMGQEVTMRCQPILGHNTVFWYRQTMMQGLELLAYFRNRAPLDDSGMPKDRFSAEMPDATLATLKIQPSEPRDSAVYFCATGEDQGWGYGYTFGSGTRLTVV.

The chain carries TRBV24-1 and TRBJ2-3, with D possibly being TRBD1 (6 bases). V was cut by 2 bases and J by 0 bases, with 8 bases left in between. The CDR3 is made up of 15 amino acids. Germline CDR1 is KGHDR and CDR2 is SFDVKD. CDR3 region: CATSDWTASTDTQYF. The DNA for the CDR3 is TGTGCCACCAGTGATTGGACAGCGAGCACAGATACGCAGTATTTT.